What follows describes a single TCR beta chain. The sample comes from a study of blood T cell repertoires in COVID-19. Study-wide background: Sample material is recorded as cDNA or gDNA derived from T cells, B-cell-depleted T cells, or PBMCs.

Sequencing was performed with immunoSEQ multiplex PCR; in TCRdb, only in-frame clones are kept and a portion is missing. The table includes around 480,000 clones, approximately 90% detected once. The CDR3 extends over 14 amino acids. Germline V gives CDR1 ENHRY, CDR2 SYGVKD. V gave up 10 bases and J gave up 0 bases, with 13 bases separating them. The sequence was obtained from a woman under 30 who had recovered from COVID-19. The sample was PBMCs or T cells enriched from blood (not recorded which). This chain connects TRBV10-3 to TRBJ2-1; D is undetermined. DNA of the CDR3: TGTGCCAACAGAGGTAGCCTCTCCTACAATGAGCAGTTCTTC. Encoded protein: CANRGSLSYNEQFF.